This T cell receptor beta chain was recovered during a study of blood T cell repertoires in COVID-19. The repertoire was sequenced with immunoSEQ multiplex PCR; TCRdb's copy has only in-frame clones and lacks some. The table shows about 240,000 clones, with roughly four fifths occurring only once. The V and J ends lost 8 bases and 4 bases respectively, with 12 bases between them. Germline lookup yields CDR1 MNHEY and CDR2 SVGAGI. There are 13 residues in the CDR3. This chain uses TRBV6-5 with TRBJ1-5; D may be TRBD1 (6 bases). Sample: peripheral blood. The source is a woman older than 75 with COVID-19, enrolled during active disease. The CDR3 DNA is TGTGCCAGCGGAATTACAGGGAATCAGCCCCAGCATTTT. Translated: CASGITGNQPQHF.